These 19 T cell receptor beta chains came from one sample sequenced in a study of T-cell reconstitution after alpha-beta-depleted transplantation in children (dated by TCRdb to between 2015 and 2016). Preparation of the library involved PCR. TCRdb records Illumina HiSeq 2500 as the sequencer. TCR library preparation used molecular barcoding, with unique molecular identifiers applied to normalize quantification of the TCRbeta repertoire. TCRdb reworked the public reads: Q25 trimming with fastp, MiXCR clone assembly, productive beta chains retained. Rows with one shared CDR3 protein collapse into an entry with the most common genes and DNA. The sample includes hundreds of thousands of distinct CDR3 sequences, with 9.5% to 13% observed a single time. The ten biggest clones cover approximately 7% of the sample. The intended sense of this specimen's treatment or condition label: allogeneic hematopoietic cell transplantation with graft depleted of TCRalphabeta T cells and CD19 B cells.

Sequenced material: PBMCs, taken before TCRalphabeta/CD19-depleted stem cell transplant. These receptors were obtained from a boy in the first two years of life with acute myeloid leukemia, due to receive a stem cell transplant.

This clonotype occurred a few times. V usage is TRBV20-1 and J usage is TRBJ1-5; D uncertain. The V end lost 3 bases, the J end lost 3 bases, and 15 bases lay between the germline ends. Germline values: CDR1 DFQATT, CDR2 SNEGSKA (reference sequence). The CDR3 loop spans 15 amino acids. CDR3 DNA: TGCAGTGCTAGTACTGGGAGTTTAGTCAATCAGCCCCAGCATTTT. This codes for CSASTGSLVNQPQHF.

As regards this clonotype: A much larger clone is a single base away; this may be a read error. As the CDR3 is not closed by the conserved phenylalanine or tryptophan, this likely results from a read error. The chain joins TRBV24-1 to TRBJ2-7; 7 nucleotides match TRBD1. CDR1 KGHDR and CDR2 SFDVKD come from the germline V gene. The J segment lost 3 bases and the V segment lost 3 bases, leaving 4 bases of the junction unmatched. The CDR3 is made up of 14 amino acids. CDR3 amino acids: CATSDPRTGYEQYY. CDR3 coding DNA: TGTGCCACCAGTGATCCTCGGACAGGCTACGAGCAGTACTAC.

There are many counts of this clonotype. This chain links TRBV7-9 with TRBJ2-1, with TRBD2 matching over 12 bases. Germline CDR1 reads SEHNR; CDR2 reads FQNEAQ (reference sequence). CDR3 length: 20 residues. V lost 1 base, J lost 5 bases, and 15 bases stayed unmatched. The CDR3 DNA is TGTGCCAGCAGCTTAGTATATGGAGGTACTAGCGGGGGGCTTCACAATGAGCAGTTCTTC. As protein: CASSLVYGGTSGGLHNEQFF.

The sample holds a few counts of this clonotype. The chain couples TRBV21-1 to TRBJ2-7; TRBD1, as called in the table, went unchecked against the DNA. TRBV21-1 is a pseudogene segment. The CDR3 consists of 15 residues. The CDR3 coding sequence is TGTGCCAGCATCGCGACGGACAGGGAAACCTACGAGCAGTACTTC. It is translated as CASIATDRETYEQYF.

The table lists this clonotype with many counts. This chain connects TRBV7-2 to TRBJ1-2; D is unresolved. V lost 0 bases to trimming and J lost 5 bases, with 13 bases between them. Germline lookup yields CDR1 SGHTA and CDR2 FQGNSA. The CDR3 consists of 15 residues. CDR3 in amino acids: CASSLASGEGYGYTF. The CDR3 bases are TGTGCCAGCAGCTTAGCGTCCGGGGAAGGTTATGGCTACACCTTC.

This rearrangement joins TRBV20-1 to TRBJ1-1; no definite D call. Germline-derived CDR1 and CDR2 are DFQATT and SNEGSKA (reference sequence). Trimming pared 4 bases from V and 2 bases from J, leaving 14 bases between. This CDR3 spans 14 amino acids. Written as DNA, the CDR3 is TGCAGTGCTATGGCACTGAGAGGAAACACTGAAGCTTTCTTT. Translating it yields CSAMALRGNTEAFF.

This clonotype was counted at least ten times. V usage is TRBV3-1 and J usage is TRBJ2-5, with a possible D match to TRBD1 (6 bases). Deletions cut 4 bases from V and 2 bases from J, with 26 bases between. Germline V gives CDR1 LGHDT, CDR2 YNNKEL (reference sequence). The CDR3 loop spans 19 amino acids. CDR3 nucleotide sequence: TGTGCCAGCAGCCTCGTACAGGGCTTACCTTACCTACAACAAGAGACCCAGTACTTC. This gives the protein CASSLVQGLPYLQQETQYF.

This chain connects TRBV28 to TRBJ1-1; unclear D gene. The CDR3 contains 15 residues. The V end lost 0 bases, the J end lost 0 bases, and 8 bases lay between the germline ends. CDR1 is MDHEN, CDR2 SYDVKM, per germline. The CDR3, as DNA: TGTGCCAGCAGTTTATGGCCCGCCTTGAACACTGAAGCTTTCTTT. Translated, it gives CASSLWPALNTEAFF.

At least ten counts were recorded for this clonotype. The gene calls are TRBV5-1 and TRBJ1-6, with a possible D match to TRBD1 (5 bases). The CDR3 is 16 amino acids. In germline, CDR1 is SGHRS, CDR2 YFSETQ. Between the trimmed V and J ends, which lost 4 bases and 7 bases, there was a span of 18 bases. The CDR3 region is CASSPARGGRNSPLHF. The CDR3 region has the DNA TGCGCCAGCAGCCCGGCGAGGGGCGGAAGAAATTCACCCCTCCACTTT.

In the case of this clonotype: One end of the junction varies from germline; a read error may be responsible. The V gene is TRBV7-2, the J gene TRBJ2-7; no firm D call. The CDR3 has 16 amino acids. Germline CDR1 is SGHTA and CDR2 is FQGNSA. The CDR3 loop reads CAGSRVIGRSSYEQYF. CDR3 DNA: TGTGCCGGCAGCCGCGTTATTGGCAGAAGCTCCTACGAGCAGTACTTC. The variable domain in full, with the rest retrieved from reference TRBV7-2 and TRBJ2-7, is GAGVSQSPSNKVTEKGKDVELRCDPISGHTALYWYRQSLGQGLEFLIYFQGNSAPDKSGLPSDRFSAERTGGSVSTLTIQRTQQEDSAVYLCAGSRVIGRSSYEQYFGPGTRLTVT.

The table lists this clonotype with many counts. This rearrangement joins TRBV9 to TRBJ2-1; either TRBD1 or TRBD2 may fit D (6 bases each). Between the trimmed V and J ends, which lost 0 bases and 0 bases, there was a span of 10 bases. CDR1 is SGDLS, CDR2 YYNGEE, per germline. The CDR3 runs to 16 residues. The CDR3 DNA is TGTGCCAGCAGCGTAGTAGGGGGAGGCTCCTACAATGAGCAGTTCTTC. Its protein product is CASSVVGGGSYNEQFF. The variable domain in full, with the rest retrieved from reference TRBV9 and TRBJ2-1, is DSGVTQTPKHLITATGQRVTLRCSPRSGDLSVYWYQQSLDQGLQFLIQYYNGEERAKGNILERFSAQQFPDLHSELNLSSLELGDSALYFCASSVVGGGSYNEQFFGPGTRLTVL.

This clonotype was seen many times. The chain uses TRBV4-3 and TRBJ2-3, with 11 nucleotides matching TRBD2. The CDR3 sequence is 16 residues long. The germline CDR1 and CDR2 sequences are LGHNA and YSLEER. V lost 5 bases to trimming and J lost 3 bases; unmatched junction nucleotides: 7. The CDR3 spells CASSSRTSGYTDTQYF. The CDR3 DNA reads TGCGCCAGCAGCAGCCGGACTAGCGGGTATACAGATACGCAGTATTTT.

This clonotype was counted many times. The chain combines TRBV5-1 with TRBJ1-3; 7 nucleotides align to TRBD1. The CDR3 consists of 14 residues. Trimming at V came to 2 bases and at J to 4 bases, leaving 3 bases not matched to a gene. From germline, CDR1 is SGHRS and CDR2 YFSETQ. CDR3 sequence reads: CASSLTGAGNTIYF. As DNA, the CDR3 is TGCGCCAGCAGCTTAACAGGGGCAGGAAACACCATATATTTT.

This clonotype was observed many times. The chain employs TRBV6-5 and TRBJ2-7; 9 bases match TRBD1. The V gene's germline CDR1 is MNHEY and CDR2 SVGAGI. CDR3 size: 15 residues. Trimming took 5 bases from V and 5 from J; bases not matched to a gene: 10. The CDR3 bases are TGTGCCAGCAGTAACCCGGGACAGGGAGTCCACGAGCAGTACTTC. It yields the protein CASSNPGQGVHEQYF.

This clonotype was counted a single time. A much larger clonotype is one base distant, so this may be a read error. The CDR3 does not close with the conserved phenylalanine or tryptophan, likely indicating a read error. The chain joins TRBV20-1 to TRBJ2-5; TRBD1 matches at 8 bases. The length of the CDR3 is 13 residues. The J segment lost 4 bases and the V segment lost 1 base, leaving 2 bases of the junction unmatched. Germline-derived CDR1 and CDR2 are DFQATT and SNEGSKA (reference sequence). In nucleotides, the CDR3 is TGCAGTGCTAGAGGACAGGGGAGAGAGACCCAGTACTCC. Protein sequence: CSARGQGRETQYS.

The table lists this clonotype with many counts. The rearrangement joins TRBV28 to TRBJ2-7; 7 bases align to TRBD1. J gave up 0 bases and V 9 bases, and 8 bases lay outside the gene matches. CDR3 length: 14 residues. Germline assignment: CDR1 MDHEN and CDR2 SYDVKM. The CDR3 DNA sequence: TGTGCCAGTCCGGGACAGCCAAGCTCCTACGAGCAGTACTTC. Its protein product is CASPGQPSSYEQYF.

This chain uses TRBV15 with TRBJ2-1; no clear D gene. This CDR3 comprises 14 residues. Germline V gives CDR1 LNHNV, CDR2 YYDKDF (reference sequence). Between the trimmed V and J ends, which lost 4 bases and 2 bases, there was a span of 9 bases. The CDR3: CATSMSRAYNEQFF. DNA for the CDR3: TGTGCCACCAGCATGAGCCGGGCCTACAATGAGCAGTTCTTC.

In this sample, this clonotype turned up a few times. The chain links TRBV12-3 or TRBV12-4 to TRBJ2-7, with TRBD1 matching 7 bases. This CDR3 spans 14 amino acids. With V trimmed by 4 bases and J by 6 bases, 9 bases remained unmatched. The CDR3 reads CASSYGTDRFEQYF. For the CDR3, the DNA is TGTGCCAGCAGTTATGGGACAGACCGTTTCGAGCAGTACTTC.

This clonotype has ten or more counts. The V call is TRBV28, the J call TRBJ2-7; possibly TRBD2 for D (6 bases). There are 15 residues in the CDR3. The germline V and J ends were trimmed by 3 bases and 2 bases, with 14 bases remaining between them. The germline V gene encodes CDR1 MDHEN and CDR2 SYDVKM. The chain's CDR3 is CASSFPGTGAYEQYF. For the CDR3, the DNA is TGTGCCAGCAGTTTCCCCGGGACGGGAGCCTACGAGCAGTACTTC.